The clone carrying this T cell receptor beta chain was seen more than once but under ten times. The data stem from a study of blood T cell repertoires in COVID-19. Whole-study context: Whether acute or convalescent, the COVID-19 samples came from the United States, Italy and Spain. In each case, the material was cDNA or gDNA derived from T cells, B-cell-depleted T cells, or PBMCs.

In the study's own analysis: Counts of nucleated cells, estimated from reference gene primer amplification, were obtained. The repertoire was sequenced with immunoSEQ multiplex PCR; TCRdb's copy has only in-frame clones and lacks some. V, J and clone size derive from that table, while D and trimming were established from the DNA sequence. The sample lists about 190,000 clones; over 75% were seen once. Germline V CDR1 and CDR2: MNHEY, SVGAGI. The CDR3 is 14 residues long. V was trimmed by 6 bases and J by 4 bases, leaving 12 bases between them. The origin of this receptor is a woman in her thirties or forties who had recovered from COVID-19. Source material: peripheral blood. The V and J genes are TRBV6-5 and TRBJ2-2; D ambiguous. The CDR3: CASSPAGSTGELFF. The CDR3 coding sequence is TGTGCCAGCAGCCCCGCCGGGTCCACCGGGGAGCTGTTTTTT.